This TCR beta chain was sequenced during a study of patients and donors after allogeneic stem cell transplantation. TCRdb re-derived calls from the RT-PCR reads in MiXCR, one entry per CDR3 protein. Of 190,000 or so distinct CDR3 sequences detected, roughly two fifths appear once; the ten largest clones hold 25% to 35%. Germline V CDR1 and CDR2: SNHLY, FYNNEI. This CDR3 region has 13 residues. With 1 base removed from V and 8 bases from J, the gap between germline ends came to 11 bases. The sequence derives from a human donor who was either an allogeneic HSCT recipient or a stem cell or donor lymphocyte infusion donor (not recorded which). It is not recorded whose cells these are; they may come from a transplant donor. This chain connects TRBV2 to TRBJ1-1; TRBD1 might be the D (5 bases). Sequencing was done on a sample of blood, either unsorted or a sorted T cell fraction (not recorded which). The CDR3 bases are TGTGCCAGCAGTGAAGACAGACAGAAAGAAGCTTTCTTT. It yields the protein CASSEDRQKEAFF. Using reference TRBV2 and TRBJ1-1 for the parts outside the CDR3, the full variable domain is EPEVTQTPSHQVTQMGQEVILRCVPISNHLYFYWYRQILGQKVEFLVSFYNNEISEKSEIFDDQFSVERPDGSNFTLKIRSTKLEDSAMYFCASSEDRQKEAFFGQGTRLTVV.